This record covers a single T cell receptor (beta chain). The data belong to a study of cytomegalovirus exposure and HLA in healthy donors. CDR1 is MDHEN, CDR2 SYDVKM, per germline. Trimming stripped 2 bases from V and 6 bases from J, with 21 bases between. The CDR3 contains 17 residues. PCR employed 60 Vbeta and 13 Jbeta primers. Libraries were prepared by immunoSEQ multiplex PCR; TCRdb keeps only in-frame clonotypes and omits some of them. Of about 99,000 clones in the sample, roughly 78% were seen once. This chain links TRBV28 with TRBJ2-3, with TRBD2 as a possible D gene (6 bases). The sequenced sample was PBMCs. This receptor was taken from a woman aged 40 to 55 in good health and CMV-seronegative. The CDR3 region is CASSLVAAGLPWDTQYF. The CDR3 nucleotides are TGTGCCAGCAGTTTAGTGGCAGCGGGCTTACCGTGGGATACGCAGTATTTT.